The rows below give T cell receptor beta chains drawn from one sample of a study of T cells in localized non-small cell lung cancer. Some clones are missing from TCRdb's copy, which holds only in-frame ones; the method was immunoSEQ multiplex PCR. This table holds about 30,000 clones, 88% found once. The sequencing here drew on peripheral blood, taken before any cancer treatment. These receptors were taken from a female donor of 60 years or more with stage III squamous cell lung carcinoma. The CDR3 runs from the conserved cysteine through the conserved F or W. D genes are given only for firm matches. Size is stated for part of the rows, as once, few or many counts, or as a class when the clone is expanded.

cdr3_length d_call clone_size j_call v_call cdr3_nt cdr3_aa
14 TRBD1 - TRBJ2-3 TRBV5-5 TGTGCCAGCAGCTTCTACAGGGGGGAAGATACGCAGTATTTT CASSFYRGEDTQYF
14 - - TRBJ2-5 TRBV7-2 TGTGCCAGCAGCTCGCTAGGGTATTGGGAGACCCAGTACTTC CASSSLGYWETQYF
14 - few TRBJ1-5 TRBV2 TGTGCCAGCAAGAGAGATTATAGCAATCAGCCCCAGCATTTT CASKRDYSNQPQHF
13 - once TRBJ2-3 TRBV6-1 TGTGCCACGCAAGGGGCGGACACAGATACGCAGTATTTT CATQGADTDTQYF
17 TRBD2 - TRBJ2-1 TRBV15 TGTGCCACCAGCAGAGGTAGACTAGCGGGAGGTCAGAATGAGCAGTTCTTC CATSRGRLAGGQNEQFF
16 TRBD1 - TRBJ1-6 TRBV28 TGTGCCAGCAGTATCCTGGTCCCGGGACAGGAACCACCCCTCCACTTT CASSILVPGQEPPLHF
15 - - TRBJ1-5 TRBV19 TGTGCCAGTAGTCTCTGGACACCCCGGGGTCAGCCCCAGCATTTT CASSLWTPRGQPQHF
15 - - TRBJ2-1 TRBV7-6 TGTGCCAGCAGCGCAGACCTCAACTCCGGCAATGAGCAGTTCTTC CASSADLNSGNEQFF
16 TRBD2 - TRBJ2-5 TRBV7-9 TGTGCCAGCAGCCCCGCCGGGGGGGCTCCTCAAGAGACCCAGTACTTC CASSPAGGAPQETQYF
12 - once TRBJ2-3 TRBV18 TGTGCCAGCTCACTAGCCACAGATACGCAGTATTTT CASSLATDTQYF
18 TRBD1 few TRBJ1-5 TRBV10-3 TGTGCCATCAGTGAGCGGAACAGGGGTTACGGAAGAAATCAGCCCCAGCATTTT CAISERNRGYGRNQPQHF
14 - - TRBJ2-7 TRBV7-2 TGTGCCAGCAGCTTATGGGACACCTCCTACGAGCAGTACTTC CASSLWDTSYEQYF
13 - - TRBJ1-1 TRBV29-1 TGCAGCGTTAGGGAGGCGGCGGACACTGAAGCTTTCTTT CSVREAADTEAFF
12 - - TRBJ1-5 TRBV28 TGTGCCAGCAGTTGGGGGGATCAGCCCCAGCATTTT CASSWGDQPQHF
17 - once TRBJ2-1 TRBV7-8 TGTGCCAGCACCGCCCGACCCGGGGTCAGCTCCTACAATGAGCAGTTCTTC CASTARPGVSSYNEQFF
12 TRBD1 once TRBJ2-7 TRBV2 TGTGCCAGCAACGACAGGGGGCACGAGCAGTACTTC CASNDRGHEQYF
14 - - TRBJ2-5 TRBV5-1 TGCGCCAGCAGCTTGTACGGGACCCAAGAGACCCAGTACTTC CASSLYGTQETQYF
16 TRBD1 - TRBJ1-1 TRBV18 TGTGCCAGCTCACTTAGGCGGGACAGGGGAGACACTGAAGCTTTCTTT CASSLRRDRGDTEAFF
15 TRBD1 - TRBJ2-1 TRBV6-6 TGTGCCAGCAGCACCGGGACAGGGTTATACAATGAGCAGTTCTTC CASSTGTGLYNEQFF
17 - - TRBJ2-7 TRBV14 TGTGCCAGCAGCCACCCATCACGGGGGCGTCGGTTGGACGAGCAGTACTTC CASSHPSRGRRLDEQYF
12 - - TRBJ2-2 TRBV7-3 TGTGCCAGCAGCCTCCCCCCCGGGGAGCTGTTTTTT CASSLPPGELFF
22 TRBD2 - TRBJ2-2 TRBV5-1 TGCGCCAGCAGCTCCGCCGGAGGAGGGTTGCTAGCGGGAGTGGGGTACACCGGGGAGCTGTTTTTT CASSSAGGGLLAGVGYTGELFF
13 TRBD1 - TRBJ1-1 TRBV5-4 TGTGCCAGCAGCTTTACAGGGGGCTTTGAAGCTTTCTTT CASSFTGGFEAFF
15 TRBD2 - TRBJ2-2 TRBV5-1 TGCGCCAGCGGAAGACTAGCGGAGAACACCGGGGAGCTGTTTTTT CASGRLAENTGELFF
13 - - TRBJ1-2 TRBV19 TGTGCCAGTAGTTCAGGGAGGGGATATGGCTACACCTTC CASSSGRGYGYTF
17 - - TRBJ2-7 TRBV27 TGTGCCAGCAGTACCACTATTGGGGTTTTCAGCTCCTACGAGCAGTACTTC CASSTTIGVFSSYEQYF
14 - - TRBJ2-2 TRBV7-9 TGTGCCAGCAGCTTCGGCCCCAACACCGGGGAGCTGTTTTTT CASSFGPNTGELFF
15 TRBD1 few TRBJ2-5 TRBV19 TGTGCCAGTAGTACGGGGGACAGGGGGCAAGAGACCCAGTACTTC CASSTGDRGQETQYF
15 - - TRBJ1-3 TRBV7-9 TGTGCCAGCAGCTCAACCGGTGGTCCTGGAAACACCATATATTTT CASSSTGGPGNTIYF
14 - - TRBJ2-4 TRBV9 TGTGCCAGCGCCCCGGGAAAGGGGGAAAACATTCAGTACTTC CASAPGKGENIQYF
13 - - TRBJ1-5 TRBV15 TGTGCCACCAGCAGAGATATGCGTCAGCCCCAGCATTTT CATSRDMRQPQHF
14 TRBD2 - TRBJ2-1 TRBV9 TGTGCCAGCAGCAGCGGGAGACTGTTTAATGAGCAGTTCTTC CASSSGRLFNEQFF
12 - - TRBJ2-3 TRBV5-1 TGCGCCAGCAGCTTGGATTTTGATACGCAGTATTTT CASSLDFDTQYF